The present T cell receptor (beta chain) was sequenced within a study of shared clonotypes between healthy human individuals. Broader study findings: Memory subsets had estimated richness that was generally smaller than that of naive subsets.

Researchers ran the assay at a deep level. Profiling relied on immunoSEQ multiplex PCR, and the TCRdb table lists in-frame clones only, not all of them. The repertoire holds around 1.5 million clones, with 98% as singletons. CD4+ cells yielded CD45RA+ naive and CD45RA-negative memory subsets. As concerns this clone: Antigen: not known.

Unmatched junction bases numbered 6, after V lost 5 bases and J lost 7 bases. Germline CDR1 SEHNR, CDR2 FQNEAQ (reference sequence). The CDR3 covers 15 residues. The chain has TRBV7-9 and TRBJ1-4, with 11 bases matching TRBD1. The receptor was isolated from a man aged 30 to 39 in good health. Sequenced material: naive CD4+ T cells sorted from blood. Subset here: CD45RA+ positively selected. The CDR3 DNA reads TGTGCCAGCAGCCAAACGGACAGGGGGCTTGAAAAACTGTTTTTT. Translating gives CASSQTDRGLEKLFF.